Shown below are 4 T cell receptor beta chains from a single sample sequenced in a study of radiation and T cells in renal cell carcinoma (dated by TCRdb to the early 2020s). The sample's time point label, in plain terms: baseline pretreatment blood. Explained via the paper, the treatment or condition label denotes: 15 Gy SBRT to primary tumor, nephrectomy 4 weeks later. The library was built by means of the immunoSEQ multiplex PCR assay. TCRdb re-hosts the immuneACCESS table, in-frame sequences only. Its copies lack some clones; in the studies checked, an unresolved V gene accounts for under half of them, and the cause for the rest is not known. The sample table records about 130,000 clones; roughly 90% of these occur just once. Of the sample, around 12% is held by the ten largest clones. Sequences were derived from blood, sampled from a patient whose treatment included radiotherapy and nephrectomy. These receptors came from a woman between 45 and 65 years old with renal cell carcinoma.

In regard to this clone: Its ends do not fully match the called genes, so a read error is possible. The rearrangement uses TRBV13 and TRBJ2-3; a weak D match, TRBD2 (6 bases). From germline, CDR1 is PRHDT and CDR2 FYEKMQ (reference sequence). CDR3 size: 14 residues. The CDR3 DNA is TGTGCCAGCAGCCTAGGGAGGATCGTAGATACGCAGTATTTT. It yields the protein CASSLGRIVDTQYF.

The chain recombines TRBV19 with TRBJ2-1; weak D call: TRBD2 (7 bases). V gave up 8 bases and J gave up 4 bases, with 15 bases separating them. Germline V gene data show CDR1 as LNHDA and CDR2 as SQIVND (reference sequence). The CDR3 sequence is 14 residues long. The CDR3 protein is CASRPGGRYNEQFF. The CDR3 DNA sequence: TGTGCCAGTCGCCCGGGGGGCCGATACAATGAGCAGTTCTTC.

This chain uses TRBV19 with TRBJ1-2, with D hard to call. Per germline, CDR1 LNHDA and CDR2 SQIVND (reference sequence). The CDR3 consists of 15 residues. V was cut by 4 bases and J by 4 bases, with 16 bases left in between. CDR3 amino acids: CASSTHLETPYGYTF. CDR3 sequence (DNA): TGTGCCAGTAGTACCCACTTGGAGACACCCTATGGCTACACCTTC.

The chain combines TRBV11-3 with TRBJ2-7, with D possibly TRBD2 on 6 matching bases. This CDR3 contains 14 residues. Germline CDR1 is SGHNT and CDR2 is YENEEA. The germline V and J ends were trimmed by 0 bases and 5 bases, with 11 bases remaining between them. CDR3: CASSLDGTGDEQYF. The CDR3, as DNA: TGTGCCAGCAGCTTAGACGGTACGGGGGACGAGCAGTACTTC.